Listed here are 12 T cell receptor beta chains from one sample, sequenced in a study of blood T cell repertoires in COVID-19. The protocol was immunoSEQ multiplex PCR, while the TCRdb copy is restricted to in-frame clones and leaves out a portion. The table includes roughly 160,000 clones, about four fifths detected once. Sequenced: peripheral blood. Source of these receptors: a woman aged 60-75 years with COVID-19, enrolled during active disease.

The chain is built from TRBV5-4 and TRBJ2-1; possible D gene TRBD1, 6 bases. Germline assignment: CDR1 SGHNT and CDR2 YYREEE (reference sequence). Trimming left V 0 bases short and J 2 bases short, with 9 bases between. The CDR3 consists of 15 residues. CDR3 sequence reads: CASSLEGTTYNEQFF. CDR3 in DNA: TGTGCCAGCAGCTTGGAGGGGACAACCTACAATGAGCAGTTCTTC.

The CDR3 region has the DNA TGTGCCACCAGTGAGGGGGCAGAAAGAAACATTCAGTACTTC. Translated, it gives CATSEGAERNIQYF. The chain joins TRBV24-1 to TRBJ2-4; possibly TRBD1 for D (6 bases). V was trimmed by 4 bases and J by 6 bases, leaving 12 bases between them. The germline gives CDR1 KGHDR, CDR2 SFDVKD. The CDR3 consists of 14 residues.

The rearrangement uses TRBV19 and TRBJ1-2; TRBD1 is a possible D gene (6 bases). This CDR3 is built from 16 residues. CDR1 and CDR2 (germline): LNHDA, SQIVND (reference sequence). Trimming pared 2 bases from V and 4 bases from J, leaving 17 bases between. The CDR3 nucleotides are TGTGCCAGTAGTATATCAGGGGTCCGTTCCCTCTATGGCTACACCTTC. Protein sequence: CASSISGVRSLYGYTF.

The chain recombines TRBV28 with TRBJ2-1, with TRBD1 identical over 10 bases. Germline assignment: CDR1 MDHEN and CDR2 SYDVKM. The CDR3 is made up of 15 amino acids. Trimming took 4 bases from V and 4 from J; bases not matched to a gene: 4. CDR3 sequence reads: CASSSTGGYYNEQFF. DNA of the CDR3: TGTGCCAGCAGTTCGACAGGGGGCTATTACAATGAGCAGTTCTTC.

The J gene is TRBJ2-1, the V gene TRBV5-8; possibly TRBD1 for D (6 bases). CDR3 length: 15 amino acids. Trimming cost V 4 bases and J 4 bases, with 15 bases left between them. The germline V gene has CDR1 SGHTS and CDR2 YDEGEE. CDR3 coding DNA: TGTGCCAGCAGCCGTTCGACAGGAACATACAATGAGCAGTTCTTC. Protein: CASSRSTGTYNEQFF.

The chain is built from TRBV4-2 and TRBJ1-3; weak D call: TRBD1 (5 bases). V was clipped by 3 bases and J by 1 base, with 10 bases between them. CDR1 and CDR2 (germline): LGHNA, YNFKEQ. The CDR3 totals 15 residues. The CDR3 region has the DNA TGTGCCAGCAGCCAGGCCGGGGGATCTGGAAACACCATATATTTT. Amino acid sequence: CASSQAGGSGNTIYF.

This clone was counted ten times or more. The chain links TRBV14 to TRBJ1-2; 7 bases fit TRBD1. The germline V gene encodes CDR1 SGHDN and CDR2 FVKESK. The junction had 0 bases not matched to a gene; V was cut back by 4 bases and J by 1 base. The CDR3 is 13 amino acids. This chain's CDR3 is CASSRDSNYGYTF. CDR3 bases: TGTGCCAGCAGCCGGGACAGTAACTATGGCTACACCTTC.

The rearrangement uses TRBV7-9 and TRBJ2-3, with D possibly being TRBD2 (6 bases). The CDR3 spans 14 residues. The germline V gene has CDR1 SEHNR and CDR2 FQNEAQ (reference sequence). V lost 5 bases to trimming and J lost 2 bases, with 11 bases between them. CDR3 DNA sequence: TGTGCCAGCAGCCAGGAGGGACTCACAGATACGCAGTATTTT. Protein sequence: CASSQEGLTDTQYF.

The chain uses TRBV5-6 and TRBJ1-3; D gene ambiguous. Germline loops: CDR1 SGHDT, CDR2 YYEEEE. CDR3 length: 15 amino acids. Trimming removed 3 bases at V and 2 bases at J, with 12 bases between. This CDR3 is CASSWAQVAGNTIYF. The CDR3 DNA sequence: TGTGCCAGCAGCTGGGCCCAAGTGGCTGGAAACACCATATATTTT.

The genes are TRBV20-1 and TRBJ1-5, with 8 nucleotides matching TRBD1. V dropped 3 bases and J dropped 6; count of bases not matched to a gene: 4. Germline values: CDR1 DFQATT, CDR2 SNEGSKA (reference sequence). The CDR3 extends over 13 amino acids. CDR3 sequence reads: CSASQGAGQPQHF. CDR3 bases: TGCAGTGCTAGTCAGGGGGCCGGTCAGCCCCAGCATTTT.

Only a few counts were recorded for this clone. The chain couples TRBV4-3 to TRBJ2-5, with TRBD2 identical over 11 bases. The CDR3 loop spans 14 amino acids. V dropped 3 bases and J dropped 5; count of bases not matched to a gene: 2. The V gene's germline CDR1 is LGHNA and CDR2 YSLEER. The CDR3 DNA reads TGCGCCAGCAGCCAGCTAGCGGGAGGCGAGACCCAGTACTTC. Protein: CASSQLAGGETQYF.

This clone was found a few times. V gene TRBV20-1 combines with J gene TRBJ2-1; 8 bases line up with TRBD2. The V gene end was trimmed by 3 bases and the J gene end by 2 bases; junction bases not matched to a gene: 12. The CDR3 is 17 amino acids. Germline assignment: CDR1 DFQATT and CDR2 SNEGSKA (reference sequence). CDR3 in amino acids: CSASGKAGDYTYNEQFF. DNA of the CDR3: TGCAGTGCTAGTGGGAAAGCGGGAGACTACACCTACAATGAGCAGTTCTTC.